The subject of this entry is one T cell receptor beta chain. Its antigen is unidentified. Donors included only healthy HIV-negative adults lacking recent acute infections or vaccinations. The data were taken from a study of shared clonotypes between healthy human individuals. General study findings and limits: Between several donors, naive CD4 clonotypes were shared at a level of approximately 5%. What rarefaction showed was incomplete sorted-subset sequencing despite large depth.

The V gene's germline CDR1 is SGHAT and CDR2 FQNNGV. The CDR3 length is 14 residues. Between the trimmed V and J ends, which lost 5 bases and 3 bases, there was a span of 14 bases. The table came from immunoSEQ multiplex PCR; TCRdb's copy has only in-frame clones and leaves some out. The table includes approximately 1.5 million clones, about 98.5% detected once. This sequence joins TRBV11-2 and TRBJ2-7; D may be TRBD2 (6 bases). This clonotype was sampled from a man aged 25-45 years in good health. Material for sequencing was naive CD4+ T cells sorted from blood. Subset: CD45RA+ positively selected. The CDR3 reads CASSLPEGRYEQYF. Written as DNA, the CDR3 is TGTGCCAGCAGCCTACCGGAGGGCCGCTACGAGCAGTACTTC.